These 15 T cell receptor beta chains came from one sample sequenced in a study of blood T cell repertoires in COVID-19. Libraries were prepared by immunoSEQ multiplex PCR; TCRdb keeps only in-frame clonotypes and omits some of them. The data contain under 200,000 clones, roughly 88% of them singletons. Sequenced material: PBMCs or T cells enriched from blood (not recorded which). The receptors come from a woman between 45 and 65 years old who had recovered from COVID-19.

V usage is TRBV6-1 and J usage is TRBJ2-7, with D perhaps TRBD1 (5 bases). Germline lookup yields CDR1 MNHNS and CDR2 SASEGT. The germline V and J ends were trimmed by 4 bases and 1 base, with 20 bases remaining between them. The CDR3 loop spans 17 amino acids. CDR3 in DNA: TGTGCCAGCAGTGGGGGCCTCGTGACAGCCGAATCCTACGAGCAGTACTTC. Its translation: CASSGGLVTAESYEQYF.

The V and J genes are TRBV28 and TRBJ1-4, with 7 bases aligning to TRBD1. Germline trimming cut 5 bases from V and 8 bases from J; bases unmatched to any gene: 11. The CDR3 contains 15 residues. Looked up from germline, CDR1 is MDHEN and CDR2 is SYDVKM. The CDR3 here is CASSTTGDGREKLFF. The CDR3 coding sequence is TGTGCCAGCAGTACCACAGGGGATGGGCGAGAAAAACTGTTTTTT.

The chain is built from TRBV11-1 and TRBJ2-1; D perhaps matches TRBD2 (5 bases). The CDR3 has 13 residues. Germline V gene sequence: CDR1 SGHAT, CDR2 FQDESV (reference sequence). Trimming took off 1 base at V and 11 bases at J, with 12 bases between the two ends. CDR3 in amino acids: CASSLDLWRKQFF. The CDR3 bases are TGTGCCAGCAGCTTAGACCTATGGAGGAAGCAGTTCTTC.

The CDR3 region has the DNA TGTGCCACGGGGCCAGGGGACCTAAGCTCCTACGAGCAGTACTTC. Translation gives CATGPGDLSSYEQYF. The chain carries TRBV10-3 and TRBJ2-7; D perhaps matches TRBD1 (6 bases). The CDR3 has 15 amino acids. Trimming stripped 10 bases from V and 0 bases from J, with 19 bases between. The germline CDR1 and CDR2 sequences are ENHRY and SYGVKD.

This chain connects TRBV11-1 to TRBJ2-2, with a weak D call TRBD1 (6 bases). This CDR3 comprises 14 residues. The germline V and J ends were trimmed by 5 bases and 1 base, with 8 bases remaining between them. Looked up from germline, CDR1 is SGHAT and CDR2 is FQDESV (reference sequence). CDR3 sequence: CASSRGQNTGELFF. DNA of the CDR3: TGTGCCAGCAGCAGGGGACAGAACACCGGGGAGCTGTTTTTT.

The gene calls are TRBV5-1 and TRBJ2-5; D might be TRBD2 (6 bases). Germline V gene data show CDR1 as SGHRS and CDR2 as YFSETQ. Trimming took off 2 bases at V and 5 bases at J, with 19 bases between the two ends. The CDR3 consists of 16 residues. Here the CDR3 reads CASSFDSGYTLETQYF. CDR3 DNA: TGCGCCAGCAGCTTCGATAGCGGCTATACTTTGGAGACCCAGTACTTC.

The chain is built from TRBV3-1 (or the pseudogene TRBV3-2) and TRBJ2-5; 10 bases map to TRBD2. CDR1 is LGHDT and CDR2 is YNNKEL in the germline V gene (reference sequence). This CDR3 comprises 16 residues. The V and J ends lost 4 bases and 5 bases, in that order; junction bases with no gene match: 10. The CDR3 nucleotides read TGTGCCAGCAGCCCAGATCAGCGGGGGGGCGGGGAGACCCAGTACTTC. This gives the protein CASSPDQRGGGETQYF.

The genes are TRBV9 and TRBJ2-7; 11 bases map to TRBD1. J was trimmed by 2 bases and V by 4 bases; bases with no gene match: 5. The length of the CDR3 is 15 residues. CDR1 is SGDLS, CDR2 YYNGEE, per germline. This CDR3 reads CASSFGTGGPYEQYF. CDR3 DNA: TGTGCCAGCAGCTTCGGGACAGGGGGACCCTACGAGCAGTACTTC.

CDR3 sequence reads: CASTYRRGPNTEAFF. In DNA form, the CDR3 reads TGTGCCAGTACCTACCGAAGGGGGCCAAACACTGAAGCTTTCTTT. The chain employs TRBV19 and TRBJ1-1; TRBD1 agrees at 7 bases. The ends lost 7 bases at V and 2 bases at J; junction bases unmatched: 10. CDR1 is LNHDA, CDR2 SQIVND, per germline (reference sequence). CDR3 size: 15 residues.

V is TRBV3-1 (or the pseudogene TRBV3-2) and J is TRBJ2-3, with a possible D match to TRBD2 (6 bases). The CDR3 has 17 amino acids. Trimming cost V 5 bases and J 0 bases, with 18 bases left between them. The germline V gene has CDR1 LGHDT and CDR2 YNNKEL (reference sequence). The CDR3 protein is CASSSMTSPSSTDTQYF. The CDR3 DNA reads TGTGCCAGCAGCTCCATGACTAGTCCCTCTAGCACAGATACGCAGTATTTT.

The rearrangement uses TRBV6-5 and TRBJ1-2; unclear D gene. Germline V gene lookup returns CDR1 MNHEY and CDR2 SVGAGI. Between the trimmed V and J ends, which lost 2 bases and 4 bases, there was a span of 8 bases. This CDR3 comprises 13 residues. CDR3 bases: TGTGCCAGCAGTTACGGGGAGATCTATGGCTACACCTTC. This translates into CASSYGEIYGYTF.

This clone came up a few times. This chain joins TRBV5-1 and TRBJ1-1; TRBD1 is a possible D gene (6 bases). The germline V and J ends were trimmed by 5 bases and 3 bases, with 17 bases remaining between them. The CDR3 is made up of 15 amino acids. Per germline, CDR1 SGHRS and CDR2 YFSETQ. CDR3 sequence (DNA): TGCGCCAGCAGGGAAGGGGGAGGGACTGACACTGAAGCTTTCTTT. Protein: CASREGGGTDTEAFF.

This clone has a single count. V and J are TRBV27 and TRBJ2-7; D gene ambiguous. Trimming pared 5 bases from V and 3 bases from J, leaving 5 bases between. Germline lookup yields CDR1 MNHEY and CDR2 SMNVEV (reference sequence). The CDR3 sequence is 11 residues long. CDR3 loop: CASSNNYEQYF. In DNA, the CDR3 is TGTGCCAGCAGTAACAACTACGAGCAGTACTTC.

The CDR3: CASSLGQGALLGELFF. CDR3 bases: TGTGCCAGTAGTTTGGGACAGGGGGCGCTTTTAGGGGAGCTGTTTTTT. This chain joins TRBV19 and TRBJ2-2; TRBD1 agrees at 12 bases. This CDR3 region has 16 residues. Trimming removed 5 bases from V and 8 bases from J; junction bases left unmatched: 9. CDR1 LNHDA and CDR2 SQIVND come from the germline V gene (reference sequence).

J is TRBJ1-2 and V is TRBV6-5, with 7 bases matching TRBD1. The germline gives CDR1 MNHEY, CDR2 SVGAGI. This CDR3 has 15 amino acids. The trim removed 4 bases at V and 7 bases at J, leaving 12 bases unmatched. As DNA, the CDR3 is TGTGCCAGCAGTTCCTTTCGACAGGGCTCGGGTGGCTACACCTTC. Translation gives CASSSFRQGSGGYTF.